This TCR beta chain emerged from a study of blood T cell repertoires in COVID-19 (dated by TCRdb to the early 2020s). About the full investigation: Samples covering the acute and convalescent phases of COVID-19 were provided by collaborators in the United States, Italy and Spain. HLA class I and class II types, where available, came from metadata supplied by the sample provider rather than from assay-based typing. A de-identified subject ID, COVID-19 status, age in years and sex were almost always included in the sample metadata. The repertoires were released in a freely available public database meant as a resource for research on the immune response to SARS-CoV-2. The dataset comprised deeply sampled blood TCRbeta repertoires from subjects exposed to, actively infected with, or recovered from COVID-19. The samples were drawn from two sources: the first 160 participants of the ongoing ImmuneRACE study, and 1,000 to 1,500 subjects contributed by 6 global collaborators. The prospective study material was composed of cDNA or gDNA derived from T cells, B-cell-depleted T cells, or PBMCs.

The collaborating institutions used their own protocols to collect whole blood in K2EDTA tubes. Collaborator samples were shipped for TCRbeta analysis as frozen whole blood, isolated PBMCs, or DNA extracted from either sample type. TCRbeta CDR3 regions were amplified from genomic DNA using the immunoSEQ Assay, a bias-controlled multiplex PCR. Per the source publication's procedure: The number of nucleated cells in each sample was estimated from the amplification of reference gene primers within the assay. To quantify the absolute abundance of each unique TCRbeta CDR3 rearrangement, sequence reads were collapsed and filtered. Productive Simpson clonality was computed per sample as the square root of Simpson's diversity index over productive rearrangements. The clones in this table, taken by TCRdb from immuneACCESS, are in-frame only. Not every clone is retained; where verified, under half of the shortfall comes from an unresolved V gene, and the cause of the rest is unknown. V, J and clone size derive from that table, while D and trimming were established from the DNA sequence. The sample contains about 190,000 clones, 65% to 85% of them found a single time. Jointly, the top ten make up roughly 2.9% of the sample.

The study at large found these results: The amount of clinical and demographic metadata varied by source and participant and was provided uncurated.

On this clone itself: Its antigen specificity is not known. Within one base of it there is no much larger clone, and no base qualities were kept.

V and J are truncated by 2 bases and 0 bases respectively, leaving an intervening sequence of 11 bases. CDR1 and CDR2 are drawn from the germline V gene: MNHNS, SASEGT. The CDR3 covers 15 residues, taking in both the cysteine and the phenylalanine. Only CDR3 DNA remains: 45 bases, in frame from the first base. This TCR derives from a man aged 45-65 years with active or convalescent COVID-19. The material sequenced was peripheral blood. The chain couples TRBV6-1 to TRBJ2-7; the D gene assignment is ambiguous. Read as DNA, the sequence is TGTGCCAGCAGTGAATCGGGTCTACTCTCCTACGAGCAGTACTTC. It encodes CASSESGLLSYEQYF.